The source of this T cell receptor (beta chain) is a study of blood T cell repertoires in COVID-19. CDR3 size: 14 residues. Trimming pared 2 bases from V and 1 base from J, leaving 8 bases between. Germline loops: CDR1 SEHNR, CDR2 FQNEAQ (reference sequence). Worth noting for this clone: The sample has other DNA sequences that encode this CDR3 too.

As handled by the study authors: Estimation of nucleated cell counts relied on the amplification of reference gene primers. Assay: immunoSEQ multiplex PCR; the TCRdb copy retains only in-frame clones and omits some. The V and J calls and clone size come from that table; D and trimming were worked out from the DNA. The repertoire holds approximately 280,000 clones, with roughly 85% as singletons. Sequencing was done on a sample of peripheral blood. This TCR was recovered from a man aged 45 to 65 with active or convalescent COVID-19. The chain couples TRBV7-9 to TRBJ1-1, with D possibly TRBD1 on 5 matching bases. Here the CDR3 reads CASSLMGGNTEAFF. The CDR3 region has the DNA TGTGCCAGCAGCTTAATGGGGGGGAACACTGAAGCTTTCTTT.